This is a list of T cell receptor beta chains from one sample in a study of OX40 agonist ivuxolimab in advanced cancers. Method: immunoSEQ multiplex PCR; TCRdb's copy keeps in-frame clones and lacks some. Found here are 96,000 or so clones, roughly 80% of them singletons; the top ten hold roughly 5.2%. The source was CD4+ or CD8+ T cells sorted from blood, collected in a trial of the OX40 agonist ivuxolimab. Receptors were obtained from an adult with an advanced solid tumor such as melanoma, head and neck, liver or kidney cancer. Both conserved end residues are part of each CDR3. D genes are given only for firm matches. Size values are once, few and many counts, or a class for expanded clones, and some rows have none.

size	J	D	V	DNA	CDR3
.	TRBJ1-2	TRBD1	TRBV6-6	TGTGCCAGCAGTAACAGGGGACCTAACTATGGCTACACCTTC	CASSNRGPNYGYTF
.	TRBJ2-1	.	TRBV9	TGTGCCAGCAGCGTAGCCCGGGTGGCGGATGAGCAGTTCTTC	CASSVARVADEQFF
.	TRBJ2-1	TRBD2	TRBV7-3	TGTGCCAGCAGCTTGAAGGCAGCGGGGGGTAGTGAGCAGTTCTTC	CASSLKAAGGSEQFF
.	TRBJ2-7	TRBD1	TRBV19	TGTGCCAGTAGTACCCAAGGACAGGGAAGCGACGAGCAGTACTTC	CASSTQGQGSDEQYF
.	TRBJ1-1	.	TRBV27	TGTGCCAGCAGTTTGTCGACAGGCGAGGCTTTCTTT	CASSLSTGEAFF
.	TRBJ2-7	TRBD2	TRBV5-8	TGTGCCAGCAGCCCGTTACCCGTAGCGGGAGCCTACGAGCAGTACTTC	CASSPLPVAGAYEQYF
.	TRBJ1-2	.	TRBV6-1	TGTGCCAGCTATGCAGGGGAAATAGGGGATGATCGCTACACCTTC	CASYAGEIGDDRYTF
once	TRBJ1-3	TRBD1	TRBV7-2	TGTGCCAGCAGCGCCCGAACAGGGGACGGCCCTGGAAACACCATATATTTT	CASSARTGDGPGNTIYF
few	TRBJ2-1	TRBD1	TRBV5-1	TGCGCCAGCAGCTTCGGGACAGGGGCCTACAATGAGCAGTTCTTC	CASSFGTGAYNEQFF
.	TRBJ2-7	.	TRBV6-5	TGTGCCAGCAGTGAACGGGGAGCCTACGAGCAGTACTTC	CASSERGAYEQYF
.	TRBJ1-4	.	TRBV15	TGTGCCACCAGCAGATTCCGGGACTCCCAAAATGAAAAACTGTTTTTT	CATSRFRDSQNEKLFF
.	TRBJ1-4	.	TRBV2	TGTGCCAGCAGTGAAGGACGGCAGAATGAAAAACTGTTTTTT	CASSEGRQNEKLFF
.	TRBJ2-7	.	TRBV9	TGTGCCAGCAGCGTAGACCCAGGGACGTACGAGCAGTACTTC	CASSVDPGTYEQYF
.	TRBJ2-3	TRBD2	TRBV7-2	TGTGCCAGCAGCTTAGGAGCTAGCGGGAGGTTCTCTAAGGCAGATACGCAGTATTTT	CASSLGASGRFSKADTQYF
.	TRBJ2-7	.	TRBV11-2	TGTGCCAGCAGCTTAGACCCTACACCGAACTACGAGCAGTACTTC	CASSLDPTPNYEQYF
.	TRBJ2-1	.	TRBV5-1	TGCGCCAGCAGCTTGGTAGGTGGGGGTTATGAGCAGTTCTTC	CASSLVGGGYEQFF
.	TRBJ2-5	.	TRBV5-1	TGCGCCAGCAGCTTCGGTAGCGCGGCCCAAGAGACCCAGTACTTC	CASSFGSAAQETQYF
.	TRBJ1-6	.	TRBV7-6	TGTGCCAGCAGCCGCCGACGGGATTCACCCCTCCACTTT	CASSRRRDSPLHF
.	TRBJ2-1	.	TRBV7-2	TGTGCCAGCAGCTTATTCCCTAGCAGTAATGAGCAGTTCTTC	CASSLFPSSNEQFF
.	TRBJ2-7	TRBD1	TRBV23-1	TGCGCCAGCAGTCAATACAGGGGGAACGAGCAGTACTTC	CASSQYRGNEQYF
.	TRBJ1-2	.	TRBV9	TGTGCCAGCAGCCCCGAGGAGCTCTATGGCTACACCTTC	CASSPEELYGYTF
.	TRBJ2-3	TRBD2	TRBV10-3	TGTGCCATCAGTGACAGCGGGGGGGCTTCGTATACGCAGTATTTT	CAISDSGGASYTQYF
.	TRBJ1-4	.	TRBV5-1	TGCGCCAGCAGCTTGGACGGGACACCTAATGAAAAACTGTTTTTT	CASSLDGTPNEKLFF
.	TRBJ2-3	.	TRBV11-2	TGTGCCAGCAGCTTAGTGGGGGGCACAGATACGCAGTATTTT	CASSLVGGTDTQYF
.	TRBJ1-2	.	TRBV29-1	TGCAGCGTTGAGGGACGTAACTATGGCTACACCTTC	CSVEGRNYGYTF
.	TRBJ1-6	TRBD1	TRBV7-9	TGTGCCAGCAGCCAGGGGACAGGGGTTAATTCACCCCTCCACTTT	CASSQGTGVNSPLHF
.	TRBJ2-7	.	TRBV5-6	TGTGCCAGCAGCGAGAAAGCCTACGAGCAGTACTTC	CASSEKAYEQYF